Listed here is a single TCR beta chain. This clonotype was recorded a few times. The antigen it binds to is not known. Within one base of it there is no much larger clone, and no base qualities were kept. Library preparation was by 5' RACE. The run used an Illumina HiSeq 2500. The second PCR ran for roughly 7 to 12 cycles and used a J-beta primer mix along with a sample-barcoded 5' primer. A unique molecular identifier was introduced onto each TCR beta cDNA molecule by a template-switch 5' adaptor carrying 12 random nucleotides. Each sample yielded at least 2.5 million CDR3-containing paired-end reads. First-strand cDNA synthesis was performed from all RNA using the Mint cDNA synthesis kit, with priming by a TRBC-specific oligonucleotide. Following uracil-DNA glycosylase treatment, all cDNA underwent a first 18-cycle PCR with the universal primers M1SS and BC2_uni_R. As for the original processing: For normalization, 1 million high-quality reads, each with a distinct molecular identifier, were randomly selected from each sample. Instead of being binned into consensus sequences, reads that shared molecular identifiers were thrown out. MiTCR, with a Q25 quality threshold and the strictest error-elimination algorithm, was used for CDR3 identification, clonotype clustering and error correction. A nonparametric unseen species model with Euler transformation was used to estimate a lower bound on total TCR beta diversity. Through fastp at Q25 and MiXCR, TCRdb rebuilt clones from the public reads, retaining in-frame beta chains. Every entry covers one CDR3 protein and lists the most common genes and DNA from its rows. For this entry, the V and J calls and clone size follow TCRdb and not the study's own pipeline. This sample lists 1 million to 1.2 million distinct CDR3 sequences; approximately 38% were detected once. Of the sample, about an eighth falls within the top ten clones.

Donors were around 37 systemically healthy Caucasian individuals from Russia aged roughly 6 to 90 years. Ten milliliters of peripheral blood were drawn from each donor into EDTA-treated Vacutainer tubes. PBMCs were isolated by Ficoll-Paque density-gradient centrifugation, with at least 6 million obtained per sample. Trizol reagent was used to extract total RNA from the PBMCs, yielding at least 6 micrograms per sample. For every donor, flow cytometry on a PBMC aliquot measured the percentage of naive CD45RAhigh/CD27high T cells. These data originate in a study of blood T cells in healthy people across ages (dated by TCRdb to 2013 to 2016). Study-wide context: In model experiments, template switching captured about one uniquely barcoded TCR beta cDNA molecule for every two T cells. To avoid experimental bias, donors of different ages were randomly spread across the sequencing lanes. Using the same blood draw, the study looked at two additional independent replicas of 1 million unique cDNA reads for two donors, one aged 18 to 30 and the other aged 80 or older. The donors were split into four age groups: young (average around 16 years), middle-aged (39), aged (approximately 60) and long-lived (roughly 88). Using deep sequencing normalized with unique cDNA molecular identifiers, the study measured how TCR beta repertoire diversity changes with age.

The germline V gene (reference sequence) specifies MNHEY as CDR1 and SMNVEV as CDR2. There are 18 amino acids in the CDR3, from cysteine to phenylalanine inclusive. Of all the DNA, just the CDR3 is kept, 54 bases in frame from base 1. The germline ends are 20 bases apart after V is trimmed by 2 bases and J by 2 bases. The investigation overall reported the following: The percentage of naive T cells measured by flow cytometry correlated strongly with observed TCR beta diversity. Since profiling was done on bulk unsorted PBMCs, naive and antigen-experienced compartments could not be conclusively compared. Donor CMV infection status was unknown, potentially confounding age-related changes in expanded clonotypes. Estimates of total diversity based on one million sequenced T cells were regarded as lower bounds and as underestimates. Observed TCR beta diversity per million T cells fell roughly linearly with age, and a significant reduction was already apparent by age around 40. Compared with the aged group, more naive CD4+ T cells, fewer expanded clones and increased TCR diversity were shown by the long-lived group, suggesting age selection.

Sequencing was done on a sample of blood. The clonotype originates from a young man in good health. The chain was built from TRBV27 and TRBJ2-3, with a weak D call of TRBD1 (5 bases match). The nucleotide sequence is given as TGTGCCAGCAGTTTAACCCAAGTGGGGCTAGGGGACACAGATACGCAGTATTTT. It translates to CASSLTQVGLGDTDTQYF.